This T cell receptor beta chain was recovered during a study of blood T cell repertoires in COVID-19 (dated by TCRdb to 2018 to 2021). The study in broad terms: The collaborator samples originated in the United States, Italy and Spain and spanned the acute and convalescent phases of COVID-19. The repertoires were made available in a free public database intended to serve as a resource for research on the immune response to SARS-CoV-2. Where available, HLA class I and class II types were taken from metadata supplied by the sample provider and were not determined by assay-based typing. The prospective study material was composed of cDNA or gDNA derived from T cells, B-cell-depleted T cells, or PBMCs. Samples came from the ongoing ImmuneRACE study (first 160 participants) plus 1,254 subjects from 6 global collaborators. Subjects who had been exposed to COVID-19, were actively infected with it, or had recovered from it provided the deeply sampled blood TCRbeta repertoires that made up the dataset. Sample metadata almost always included a de-identified subject ID, COVID-19 status, age in years and sex. What the research found in general, with its limitations: The amount of clinical and demographic metadata varied by source and participant and was provided uncurated.

Comments on this clone: The clone's antigen remains unknown. Base qualities were left out, and no much larger clone turns up one base away.

CDR1 and CDR2 were assigned from the germline V gene as MDHEN and SYDVKM. Measured from the cysteine to the phenylalanine, the CDR3 is 14 residues long. The retained sequence is limited to the CDR3, 42 bases, with the frame set at the first base. Trimming costs V 7 bases and J 2 bases, and their ends lie 15 bases apart. TCRbeta CDR3 regions were amplified from genomic DNA using the immunoSEQ Assay, a bias-controlled multiplex PCR. The study's own analysis went as follows. The number of nucleated cells in each sample was estimated by amplification of reference gene primers within the assay. Sequence reads were collapsed and filtered to measure the absolute abundance of every unique TCRbeta CDR3 rearrangement. Productive Simpson clonality was computed per sample as the square root of Simpson's diversity index over productive rearrangements. The clones in this table, taken by TCRdb from immuneACCESS, are in-frame only. Not every clone is retained; where verified, under half of the shortfall comes from an unresolved V gene, and the cause of the rest is unknown. V, J and clone size are taken as reported in that table, and D and trimming were inferred from the DNA itself. This sample gives roughly 13,000 clones in total; less than 95% of them show up just once. The ten most abundant clones make up 8.1% of the sample.

Collaborating institutions collected whole blood in K2EDTA tubes following their own protocols. For TCRbeta analysis, collaborators shipped samples in one of three forms: frozen whole blood, isolated PBMCs, or DNA extracted from either of those sample types. The sample consisted of peripheral blood. The TCR originated in a human donor in a cohort sampled during active COVID-19. Recombination joined TRBV28 with TRBJ2-7; perhaps TRBD2 is the D gene, with 6 bases matching. The base sequence is TGTGCCAGCACCCCCGGCGGGACCCCCTACGAGCAGTACTTC. Protein translation: CASTPGGTPYEQYF.